At least ten counts were recorded for the clone carrying this T cell receptor beta chain. Antigen: not known. This record comes from a study of T cell repertoires in cytomegalovirus infection. At the level of the study: TCR beta signatures that were public indicated CMV infection and matching HLA type.

With V trimmed by 2 bases and J by 3 bases, 0 bases remained unmatched. Germline CDR1 is MNHNY and CDR2 is SVGAGI (reference sequence). This CDR3 comprises 15 residues. TCRdb called the reads again in MiXCR, with one record for every CDR3 protein. This table has about 280,000 distinct CDR3 sequences, about 20% appearing once. The rearrangement uses TRBV6-6 and TRBJ2-6; 8 bases fit TRBD1. This sequence originates from a human donor in good health (CMV status not recorded). Some clones in this sample may be carry-over from other donors' samples. The sequencing here drew on cultured PBMCs, taken from culture after CMV antigen stimulation. CDR3: CASSYGQGGANVLTF. CDR3 in DNA: TGTGCCAGCAGTTACGGACAGGGTGGGGCCAACGTCCTGACTTTC.